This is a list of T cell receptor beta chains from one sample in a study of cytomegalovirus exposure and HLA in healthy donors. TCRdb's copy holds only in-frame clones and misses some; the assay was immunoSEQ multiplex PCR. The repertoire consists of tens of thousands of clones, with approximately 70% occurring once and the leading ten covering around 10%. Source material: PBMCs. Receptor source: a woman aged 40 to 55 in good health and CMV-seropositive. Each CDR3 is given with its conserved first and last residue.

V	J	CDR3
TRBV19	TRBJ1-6	CASSYDRSGNSPLHF
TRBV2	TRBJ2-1	CASSGTSGTDEQFF
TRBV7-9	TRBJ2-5	CASSLALTGQVQETQYF
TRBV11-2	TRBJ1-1	CASSLVAGEAFF
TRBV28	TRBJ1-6	CASSSEDRLASPLHF
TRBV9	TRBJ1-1	CASSDLQSEAFF
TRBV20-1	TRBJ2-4	CSAIRSDIQYF
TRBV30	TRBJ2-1	CASTSGDYNEQFF
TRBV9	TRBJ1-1	CASSSGADGLTEAFF
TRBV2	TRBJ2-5	CASSDRGGDQETQYF
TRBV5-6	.	CASSLITYEQYF
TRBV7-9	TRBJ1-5	CASSPGGSFTDQPQHF
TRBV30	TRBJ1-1	CAGGGENTEAFF
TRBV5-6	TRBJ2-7	CASRREGLASYEQYF
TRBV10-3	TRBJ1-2	CAISESTRVIYGYTF
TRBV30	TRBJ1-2	CALLRGGVRRYTF
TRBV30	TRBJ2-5	CAWRTQETQYF
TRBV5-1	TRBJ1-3	CASSGGSSGNTIYF
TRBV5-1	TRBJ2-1	CASSTRQGISYNEQFF
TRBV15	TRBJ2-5	CATSRARGSGETQYF
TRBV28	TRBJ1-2	CASVSRNYGYTF
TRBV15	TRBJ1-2	CATSRVGQGSYGYTF
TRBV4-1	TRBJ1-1	CASSQDRNTEAFF
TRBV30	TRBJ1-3	CAWSRGANTIYF
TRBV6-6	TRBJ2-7	CASSPPRQGRYEQYF
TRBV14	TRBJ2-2	CASSQGLPTGELFF
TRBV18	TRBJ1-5	CASSPTGGLNQPQHF
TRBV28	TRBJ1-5	CASWDIDSNQPQHF
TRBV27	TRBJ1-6	CASSQNRDSPLHF
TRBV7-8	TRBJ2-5	CASSLQQETQYF
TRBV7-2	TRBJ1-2	CASSPASAGGYGYTF
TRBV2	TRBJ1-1	CASMEAANTEAFF
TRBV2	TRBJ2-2	CASSVERQNTGELFF
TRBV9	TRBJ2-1	CASSSSDRGYDEQFF
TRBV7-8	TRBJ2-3	CASSPPSGVTDTQYF
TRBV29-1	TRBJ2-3	CSVSGFSTDTQYF
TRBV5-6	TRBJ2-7	CASSRLGTEQHHYEQYF
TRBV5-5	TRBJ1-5	CASSLDVPHSSNQPQHF
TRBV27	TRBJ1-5	CASSLGRRTADQPQHF
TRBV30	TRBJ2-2	CAWSLGLADTGELFF
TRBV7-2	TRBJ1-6	CASSSLGPGNSPLHF
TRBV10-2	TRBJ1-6	CASSETQGGSPLHF
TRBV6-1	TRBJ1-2	CASSVRQGAIAPRRGYTF
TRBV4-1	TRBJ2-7	CASSPTGQGFAYEQYF
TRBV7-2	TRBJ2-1	CASSLGRAGNEQFF
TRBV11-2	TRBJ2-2	CASRGHRTGELFF
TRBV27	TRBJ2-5	CASSLTLAGLETQYF
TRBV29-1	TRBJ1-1	CSVGGQNTEAFF
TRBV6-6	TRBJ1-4	CASSYSTGATNEKLFF
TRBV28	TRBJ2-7	CASRIAGAMYVQYF
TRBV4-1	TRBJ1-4	CASSQDGRALEKLFF
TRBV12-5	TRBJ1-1	CASGFLEVTGETEAFF
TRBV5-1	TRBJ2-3	CASSIGQGASQDTQYF
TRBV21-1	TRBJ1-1	CASFARGHLDTEAFF
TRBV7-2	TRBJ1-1	CASSRQGIGTEAFF
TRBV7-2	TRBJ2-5	CASSVVGGGAETQYF
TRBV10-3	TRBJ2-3	CATTGAGADTQYF
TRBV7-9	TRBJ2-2	CASSPTGSGELFF
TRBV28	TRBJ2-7	CAAGTGYYEQYF